A single sample gave rise to the 12 T cell receptor beta chains below, sequenced in a study of T cell responses to AZD1222 COVID-19 vaccine. Profiled with immunoSEQ multiplex PCR; TCRdb holds only in-frame clones, not every one. The data show 150,000 or so clones, 85% to 90% seen once. The sample was peripheral blood, taken 28 days after the second dose of the MenACWY control vaccine. The receptor set was obtained from an adult who received the MenACWY meningococcal vaccine as a control.

The J gene is TRBJ2-3, the V gene TRBV25-1; 10 positions agree with TRBD2. The CDR3 has 15 amino acids. Germline-derived CDR1 and CDR2 are MGHDK and SYGVNS. The J segment lost 2 bases and the V segment lost 5 bases, leaving 4 bases of the junction unmatched. This CDR3 reads CASSSTSGITDTQYF. CDR3 in DNA: TGTGCCAGCAGTTCAACTAGCGGGATCACAGATACGCAGTATTTT.

This rearrangement joins TRBV5-6 to TRBJ2-7; 9 positions match TRBD1. Germline V CDR1 and CDR2: SGHDT, YYEEEE. V gave up 3 bases and J gave up 0 bases; unmatched junction bases: 7. The CDR3 totals 16 residues. The DNA for the CDR3 is TGTGCCAGCAGCTCTCCGGGACAGGGAAGCTCCTACGAGCAGTACTTC. Protein: CASSSPGQGSSYEQYF.

The V gene is TRBV10-2, the J gene TRBJ1-2, with TRBD1 as a possible D gene (5 bases). V lost 3 bases to trimming and J lost 5 bases, with 13 bases between them. The CDR3 is 14 residues long. The germline V gene has CDR1 WSHSY and CDR2 SAAADI. The CDR3 sequence: CASSDTRATYGYTF. In nucleotides, the CDR3 is TGCGCCAGCAGTGACACCAGGGCGACGTATGGCTACACCTTC.

This clone was seen only a few times. This chain joins TRBV28 and TRBJ1-5, with 7 positions matching TRBD1. CDR1 is MDHEN, CDR2 SYDVKM, per germline. V gave up 0 bases and J gave up 2 bases; unmatched junction bases: 7. The CDR3 length is 17 residues. For the CDR3, the DNA is TGTGCCAGCAGTTTATGGTTTCAGACAGGGCGCAATCAGCCCCAGCATTTT. Translating it yields CASSLWFQTGRNQPQHF.

The gene calls are TRBV10-1 and TRBJ2-1; possibly TRBD1 for D (6 bases). Between the trimmed V and J ends, which lost 0 bases and 3 bases, there was a span of 18 bases. The CDR3 spans 18 residues. Germline V gives CDR1 WNHNN, CDR2 SYGVQD (reference sequence). CDR3 sequence (DNA): TGCGCCAGCAGTGAGTCCCCCTATAGGGACACGATCTACAATGAGCAGTTCTTC. Translated, it gives CASSESPYRDTIYNEQFF.

This clone appeared a few times. The chain combines TRBV3-1 (or the pseudogene TRBV3-2) with TRBJ1-2; no reliable D call. V gave up 2 bases and J gave up 2 bases, with 12 bases separating them. Germline V gene lookup returns CDR1 LGHDT and CDR2 YNNKEL (reference sequence). The CDR3 runs 15 residues. CDR3 sequence (DNA): TGTGCCAGCAGCCAAAGATCCTATAAAAACTATGGCTACACCTTC. Amino acids: CASSQRSYKNYGYTF.

This chain joins TRBV28 and TRBJ2-1; 11 bases are a match to TRBD2. The CDR3 runs 16 residues. The ends lost 6 bases at V and 10 bases at J; junction bases unmatched: 14. Germline V gene data show CDR1 as MDHEN and CDR2 as SYDVKM. CDR3 sequence reads: CASRRHSGGGSREQFF. The CDR3 DNA follows: TGTGCCAGCAGGCGCCATAGCGGGGGGGGTTCTCGGGAGCAGTTCTTC.

V is TRBV27 and J is TRBJ1-1; maybe TRBD1 (5 bases). In germline, CDR1 is MNHEY, CDR2 SMNVEV (reference sequence). V lost 9 bases, J lost 0 bases, and 11 bases lay in between. The CDR3 extends over 13 amino acids. CDR3 nucleotides: TGTGCCAGTTCTCGGGGCATGAACACTGAAGCTTTCTTT. Protein: CASSRGMNTEAFF.

The chain links TRBV5-1 to TRBJ2-1; 8 nucleotides agree with TRBD2. The CDR3 has 13 residues. Germline CDR1 SGHRS, CDR2 YFSETQ. The V segment lost 4 bases and the J segment 7 bases; nucleotides outside the gene matches: 4. The CDR3, as DNA: TGCGCCAGCAGCAAGGGACTAGGAAATGAGCAGTTCTTC. It codes for CASSKGLGNEQFF.

In its sample, this clone was seen a few times. The CDR3 nucleotides are TGTGCCAGCAGTGAATGGGTCAGGGGGCATGGCTACACCTTC. Residues: CASSEWVRGHGYTF. The chain employs TRBV25-1 and TRBJ1-2; 8 nucleotides agree with TRBD1. The germline CDR1 and CDR2 sequences are MGHDK and SYGVNS. This CDR3 contains 14 residues. The ends lost 1 base at V and 6 bases at J; junction bases unmatched: 4.

The V gene is TRBV15, the J gene TRBJ1-5; possible D gene TRBD1, 6 bases. Germline CDR1 LNHNV, CDR2 YYDKDF (reference sequence). This CDR3 is built from 16 residues. Deletions cut 3 bases from V and 5 bases from J, with 17 bases between. The CDR3 region has the DNA TGTGCCACCAGCAGCGGACCGGCCCAGGGGCATCAGCCCCAGCATTTT. Residues: CATSSGPAQGHQPQHF.

The chain is built from TRBV5-4 and TRBJ2-5; perhaps TRBD2 as D (5 bases). The CDR3 has 15 residues. Trimming pared 1 base from V and 3 bases from J, leaving 13 bases between. Germline CDR1 reads SGHNT; CDR2 reads YYREEE (reference sequence). CDR3 coding DNA: TGTGCCAGCAGCTTGTCCAGCGGAGTAGAAGAGACCCAGTACTTC. It codes for CASSLSSGVEETQYF.